This T cell receptor beta chain originates from a study of T cell repertoires in cytomegalovirus infection. On the study more broadly: Selection of CMV epitopes for the study included recently identified HLA-C-restricted and well-studied HLA-B-restricted ones. CMV infection together with matching HLA type was indicated by public TCR beta signatures. Findings of the study overall: In two of eight donors, the top clonotype was HLA-C-restricted CMV-specific. Based on cumulative public TCR beta family frequency, carriers of CMV plus the relevant HLA were identified.

This clonotype has a handful of counts. The antigen is undetermined. This CDR3 comprises 13 residues. V gave up 6 bases and J gave up 10 bases, with 17 bases separating them. Germline CDR1 and CDR2: MGHRA and YSYEKL. TCRdb passed the reads through MiXCR, listing each CDR3 protein once. The sample has some 270,000 distinct CDR3 sequences, about 20% seen once. The gene calls are TRBV4-1 and TRBJ2-3; TRBD2 might be the D (5 bases). The sample consisted of cultured PBMCs, taken from culture after CMV antigen stimulation. The clonotype originates from a human donor in good health (CMV status not recorded). Some clones in this sample may be carry-over from other donors' samples. The CDR3 nucleotides read TGCGCCAGCAGGAAAGGGAGTGAGGATGCGCAGTATTTT. This codes for CASRKGSEDAQYF.